This is a list of T cell receptor beta chains from one sample in a study of blood T cell repertoires in COVID-19. Clones were read by immunoSEQ multiplex PCR, and TCRdb kept only the in-frame ones, dropping some. The sample includes tens of thousands of clones, roughly 81% of them seen just once. The sample was peripheral blood. These receptors were obtained from a man older than 75 with COVID-19, enrolled during active disease. The CDR3 runs from the conserved cysteine through the conserved F or W. D genes are given only for firm matches. Size is omitted from some rows. Given values are once, few, many or a class for expanded clones.

d_call | j_call | v_call | clone_size | cdr3_aa | cdr3_nt
TRBD2 | TRBJ2-1 | TRBV18 | once | CASSLISTSGNSYNEQFF | TGTGCCAGCTCACTAATATCAACTAGCGGGAACTCCTACAATGAGCAGTTCTTC
. | TRBJ1-3 | TRBV5-6 | . | CASSPPGLQDTTIYF | TGTGCCAGCAGCCCTCCGGGACTCCAGGACACCACCATATATTTT
TRBD1 | TRBJ1-2 | TRBV10-2 | . | CASSGTGDDGYTF | TGCGCCAGCAGTGGGACAGGGGATGATGGCTACACCTTC
. | TRBJ2-1 | TRBV20-1 | . | CSARWAVEQFF | TGCAGTGCTAGGTGGGCTGTTGAGCAGTTCTTC
TRBD1 | TRBJ2-6 | TRBV19 | . | CASSPSTGGSSGANVLTF | TGTGCCAGTAGTCCATCGACAGGGGGGTCATCTGGGGCCAACGTCCTGACTTTC
. | TRBJ1-2 | TRBV5-5 | . | CASTEQADYGYTF | TGTGCCAGCACCGAGCAGGCCGACTATGGCTACACCTTC
TRBD1 | TRBJ2-2 | TRBV28 | . | CASSLFWGTGNGELFF | TGTGCCAGCAGTTTATTCTGGGGGACAGGGAACGGGGAGCTGTTTTTT
TRBD1 | TRBJ2-7 | TRBV4-1 | . | CASSQGPQGVASYEQYF | TGCGCCAGCAGCCAAGGACCACAGGGGGTCGCCTCCTACGAGCAGTACTTC
TRBD1 | TRBJ1-2 | TRBV7-3 | once | CASSLEGADYGYTF | TGTGCCAGCAGCTTAGAGGGGGCGGACTATGGCTACACCTTC
TRBD1 | TRBJ2-7 | TRBV28 | few | CASSWTGRTYEQYF | TGTGCCAGCAGTTGGACAGGGAGGACCTACGAGCAGTACTTC
TRBD1 | TRBJ1-5 | TRBV28 | . | CASSQGDVVYQPQHF | TGTGCCAGCAGTCAGGGGGATGTCGTCTATCAGCCCCAGCATTTT
TRBD1 | TRBJ2-7 | TRBV29-1 | . | CSVRTGSNEQYF | TGCAGCGTGAGGACAGGGAGCAACGAGCAGTACTTC
. | TRBJ1-3 | TRBV15 | . | CATSRAPLNREGNTIYF | TGTGCCACCAGCAGAGCCCCCCTTAACAGAGAGGGAAACACCATATATTTT
TRBD1 | TRBJ2-7 | TRBV6-2/TRBV6-3 | . | CASSGTGPYEQYF | TGTGCCAGCAGCGGGACAGGACCCTACGAGCAGTACTTC
. | TRBJ1-1 | TRBV27 | few | CASSTGNRNTEAFF | TGTGCCAGCAGTACAGGGAATCGAAACACTGAAGCTTTCTTT
. | TRBJ1-2 | TRBV24-1 | . | CATSDLQGTGYTF | TGTGCCACCAGTGATTTGCAGGGCACCGGCTACACCTTC
TRBD2 | TRBJ2-7 | TRBV19 | . | CASSALTSGRREQYF | TGTGCCAGTAGTGCCTTGACTAGCGGGAGAAGGGAGCAGTACTTC
TRBD1 | TRBJ1-1 | TRBV5-1 | . | CASSPRTGDNTEAFF | TGCGCCAGCAGCCCGAGGACAGGGGATAACACTGAAGCTTTCTTT
. | TRBJ2-2 | TRBV7-2 | . | CASSLLRYSTGELFF | TGTGCCAGCAGCTTACTCCGCTATTCCACCGGGGAGCTGTTTTTT
. | TRBJ2-7 | TRBV6-1 | . | CASSEDRVAPYEQYF | TGTGCCAGCAGTGAAGACAGGGTCGCCCCCTACGAGCAGTACTTC
TRBD2 | TRBJ2-3 | TRBV15 | . | CATSRGAGGSLDTQYF | TGTGCCACCAGCAGAGGTGCGGGAGGGAGCCTAGATACGCAGTATTTT
. | TRBJ1-4 | TRBV6-1 | few | CASSEDIRWNEKLFF | TGTGCCAGCAGTGAAGATATCAGGTGGAATGAAAAACTGTTTTTT
TRBD2 | TRBJ2-3 | TRBV6-4 | . | CASTPTYTSGGANTQYF | TGTGCCAGCACCCCCACTTACACTAGCGGGGGGGCAAATACGCAGTATTTT
. | TRBJ2-3 | TRBV27 | . | CASSSTRTDTQYF | TGTGCCAGCAGTTCGACTCGCACAGATACGCAGTATTTT
TRBD1 | TRBJ2-7 | TRBV6-5 | . | CASSRGQGEQYF | TGTGCCAGCAGCCGAGGACAGGGCGAGCAGTACTTC
. | TRBJ1-2 | TRBV7-9 | . | CASSLQGDYGYTF | TGTGCCAGCAGCCTACAGGGCGACTATGGCTACACCTTC
TRBD2 | TRBJ2-7 | TRBV4-2 | many | CASSQSGTSGSGQYF | TGTGCCAGCAGCCAATCCGGGACTAGCGGGAGTGGGCAGTACTTC
. | TRBJ2-7 | TRBV5-6 | once | CASSSLTASYEQYF | TGTGCCAGCAGCTCCCTAACAGCCTCCTACGAGCAGTACTTC
. | TRBJ1-1 | TRBV3-1/TRBV3-2 | . | CASSYNLNTEAFF | TGTGCCAGCAGCTATAACTTGAACACTGAAGCTTTCTTT
. | TRBJ1-1 | TRBV14 | . | CASSLSRGVGTEAFF | TGTGCCAGCAGCCTCTCCCGGGGGGTCGGCACTGAAGCTTTCTTT
TRBD2 | TRBJ2-5 | TRBV7-7 | . | CASSFGTSGQETQYF | TGTGCCAGCAGCTTCGGGACTAGCGGACAAGAGACCCAGTACTTC
TRBD1 | TRBJ1-6 | TRBV2 | . | CASAGQGNYNSPLHF | TGTGCCAGCGCAGGACAGGGAAATTATAATTCACCCCTCCACTTT
. | TRBJ1-2 | TRBV3-1/TRBV3-2 | . | CASSDTQTNYGYTF | TGTGCCAGCAGTGACACTCAGACTAACTATGGCTACACCTTC
. | TRBJ1-3 | TRBV2 | few | CASSPRTGAGNTIYF | TGTGCCAGCAGTCCCCGGACGGGAGCTGGAAACACCATATATTTT
. | TRBJ2-3 | TRBV3-1/TRBV3-2 | . | CASRFQGTDTQYF | TGTGCCAGCAGATTCCAGGGCACAGATACGCAGTATTTT
TRBD1 | TRBJ1-2 | TRBV2 | . | CASGSAGTAYGYTF | TGTGCCAGCGGCTCAGCCGGGACAGCCTATGGCTACACCTTC
TRBD2 | TRBJ2-7 | TRBV6-5 | . | CASSYRGGQYPYEQYF | TGTGCCAGCAGTTACCGGGGGGGGCAGTATCCCTACGAGCAGTACTTC
TRBD2 | TRBJ2-1 | TRBV9 | once | CASSVGGAETYNEQFF | TGTGCCAGCAGCGTGGGAGGGGCAGAAACCTACAATGAGCAGTTCTTC